These T cell receptor beta chains were read from a single sample in a study of blood T cell repertoires in COVID-19. Method: immunoSEQ multiplex PCR; TCRdb's copy keeps in-frame clones and lacks some. The table records 85,000 to 90,000 clones, under 95% of them present only once. The source material was peripheral blood. Receptors originate from a human donor with active COVID-19. The donor label of this sample is uncertain. Each CDR3 is given with its conserved first and last residue. The order of the fields is clone size, J gene, V gene, D gene, CDR3 protein, CDR3 DNA. A D gene is named only where the DNA matches it firmly. Expanded clones are given a class, and other clones once, few, many or no size at all.

clone_size: NA
j_call: TRBJ1-3
v_call: TRBV19
d_call: NA
cdr3_aa: CASSIRGGAGNTIYF
cdr3_nt: TGTGCCAGTAGTATACGAGGAGGGGCTGGAAACACCATATATTTT

clone_size: NA
j_call: TRBJ1-1
v_call: TRBV2
d_call: NA
cdr3_aa: CASSEPFHRVGLNTEAFF
cdr3_nt: TGTGCCAGCAGTGAACCATTCCACAGGGTAGGGCTGAACACTGAAGCTTTCTTT

clone_size: NA
j_call: TRBJ2-1
v_call: TRBV6-6
d_call: TRBD2
cdr3_aa: CASNGGGSYNEQFF
cdr3_nt: TGTGCCAGCAATGGGGGGGGCTCCTACAATGAGCAGTTCTTC

clone_size: few
j_call: TRBJ1-2
v_call: TRBV9
d_call: NA
cdr3_aa: CASSVAAQAYGYTF
cdr3_nt: TGTGCCAGCAGCGTAGCTGCGCAGGCCTACGGCTACACCTTC

clone_size: once
j_call: TRBJ2-1
v_call: TRBV5-1
d_call: TRBD2
cdr3_aa: CASSLIAGGYNEQFF
cdr3_nt: TGCGCCAGCAGCTTAATAGCGGGGGGATACAATGAGCAGTTCTTC

clone_size: NA
j_call: TRBJ1-1
v_call: TRBV4-1
d_call: NA
cdr3_aa: CASSRNRVNTEAFF
cdr3_nt: TGCGCCAGCAGCCGAAACAGGGTGAACACTGAAGCTTTCTTT

clone_size: NA
j_call: TRBJ2-7
v_call: TRBV7-8
d_call: TRBD2
cdr3_aa: CASSSPGLAGGLLYEQYF
cdr3_nt: TGTGCCAGCAGCTCGCCGGGACTAGCGGGGGGCTTGCTTTACGAGCAGTACTTC

clone_size: NA
j_call: TRBJ2-4
v_call: TRBV29-1
d_call: TRBD1
cdr3_aa: CSVEEDRANIQYF
cdr3_nt: TGCAGCGTTGAGGAGGACAGGGCGAACATTCAGTACTTC

clone_size: NA
j_call: TRBJ2-3
v_call: TRBV6-2/TRBV6-3
d_call: TRBD1
cdr3_aa: CASSYARLKDRGPTDTQYF
cdr3_nt: TGTGCCAGCAGTTACGCTCGACTTAAGGACAGGGGCCCCACAGATACGCAGTATTTT

clone_size: NA
j_call: TRBJ2-7
v_call: TRBV6-5
d_call: TRBD1
cdr3_aa: CASSYSGTGTSYEQYF
cdr3_nt: TGTGCCAGCAGTTACTCGGGGACAGGTACCTCCTACGAGCAGTACTTC

clone_size: NA
j_call: TRBJ2-2
v_call: TRBV6-5
d_call: TRBD1
cdr3_aa: CASRAETGATGELFF
cdr3_nt: TGTGCCAGCAGGGCGGAGACAGGGGCCACCGGGGAGCTGTTTTTT

clone_size: few
j_call: TRBJ2-3
v_call: TRBV3-1/TRBV3-2
d_call: NA
cdr3_aa: CASRLSEQPDTQYF
cdr3_nt: TGTGCCAGCAGGCTTTCGGAGCAGCCGGATACGCAGTATTTT

clone_size: NA
j_call: TRBJ2-2
v_call: TRBV4-2
d_call: TRBD1
cdr3_aa: CASSQELITGGAGGTGELFF
cdr3_nt: TGTGCCAGCAGCCAAGAACTTATAACAGGGGGCGCAGGGGGCACCGGGGAGCTGTTTTTT

clone_size: once
j_call: TRBJ2-1
v_call: TRBV6-5
d_call: TRBD1
cdr3_aa: CATHRGPGNEQFF
cdr3_nt: TGTGCCACCCACAGGGGGCCGGGCAATGAGCAGTTCTTC

clone_size: NA
j_call: TRBJ1-2
v_call: TRBV10-3
d_call: NA
cdr3_aa: CAISESRVPRNYGYTF
cdr3_nt: TGTGCCATCAGTGAGTCCCGGGTCCCCCGGAACTATGGCTACACCTTC

clone_size: NA
j_call: TRBJ2-7
v_call: TRBV14
d_call: TRBD2
cdr3_aa: CASSQASGTNFYEQYF
cdr3_nt: TGTGCCAGCAGCCAGGCCTCCGGGACTAACTTCTACGAGCAGTACTTC

clone_size: NA
j_call: TRBJ1-1
v_call: TRBV19
d_call: TRBD1
cdr3_aa: CASSTGTGEAFF
cdr3_nt: TGTGCCAGTAGTACCGGGACAGGCGAAGCTTTCTTT

clone_size: NA
j_call: TRBJ1-1
v_call: TRBV2
d_call: NA
cdr3_aa: CASSANRGFPEAFF
cdr3_nt: TGTGCCAGCAGTGCCAATAGGGGGTTTCCTGAAGCTTTCTTT

clone_size: NA
j_call: TRBJ1-2
v_call: TRBV3-1/TRBV3-2
d_call: NA
cdr3_aa: CASSRREMSYTF
cdr3_nt: TGTGCCAGCAGCCGTAGGGAGATGAGCTACACCTTC

clone_size: NA
j_call: TRBJ1-2
v_call: TRBV5-6
d_call: TRBD1
cdr3_aa: CASSLAPQGAEANYGYTF
cdr3_nt: TGTGCCAGCAGCTTGGCCCCACAGGGGGCCGAAGCTAACTATGGCTACACCTTC

clone_size: NA
j_call: TRBJ1-3
v_call: TRBV3-1/TRBV3-2
d_call: NA
cdr3_aa: CASSPEQGSGNTIYF
cdr3_nt: TGTGCCAGCAGCCCCGAACAGGGCTCTGGAAACACCATATATTTT

clone_size: NA
j_call: TRBJ2-5
v_call: TRBV13
d_call: NA
cdr3_aa: CASSLGSQPEEETQYF
cdr3_nt: TGTGCCAGCAGCTTAGGGTCTCAGCCCGAGGAAGAGACCCAGTACTTC

clone_size: NA
j_call: TRBJ2-5
v_call: TRBV24-1
d_call: TRBD1
cdr3_aa: CATSGVGQAGVETQYF
cdr3_nt: TGTGCCACCAGTGGGGTAGGACAGGCCGGAGTGGAGACCCAGTACTTC

clone_size: few
j_call: TRBJ1-1
v_call: TRBV28
d_call: NA
cdr3_aa: CASTYTGEAFF
cdr3_nt: TGTGCCAGCACCTACACAGGGGAAGCTTTCTTT

clone_size: NA
j_call: TRBJ2-5
v_call: TRBV2
d_call: NA
cdr3_aa: CASGGALYQETQYF
cdr3_nt: TGTGCCAGCGGGGGGGCTCTGTACCAAGAGACCCAGTACTTC

clone_size: NA
j_call: TRBJ1-1
v_call: TRBV19
d_call: NA
cdr3_aa: CASSITRNTEAFF
cdr3_nt: TGTGCCAGTAGTATTACCAGGAACACTGAAGCTTTCTTT

clone_size: NA
j_call: TRBJ2-7
v_call: TRBV5-8
d_call: NA
cdr3_aa: CASGEGHPRYAQYF
cdr3_nt: TGTGCCAGCGGGGAGGGACACCCACGCTACGCGCAGTACTTC

clone_size: NA
j_call: TRBJ2-4
v_call: TRBV7-2
d_call: TRBD1
cdr3_aa: CASSQRTGTIQYF
cdr3_nt: TGTGCCAGCAGCCAAAGGACAGGGACCATTCAGTACTTC

clone_size: NA
j_call: TRBJ1-5
v_call: TRBV5-3
d_call: NA
cdr3_aa: CARSLEEEGWSNQPQHF
cdr3_nt: TGTGCCAGAAGCTTGGAGGAGGAGGGGTGGAGCAATCAGCCCCAGCATTTT

clone_size: NA
j_call: TRBJ2-1
v_call: TRBV14
d_call: NA
cdr3_aa: CASSQRAPKLGGEQFF
cdr3_nt: TGTGCCAGCAGCCAAAGGGCTCCAAAACTGGGAGGTGAGCAGTTCTTC